This T cell receptor (beta chain) was obtained from a study of shared clonotypes between healthy human individuals. Regarding the study as a whole: Since donors were few, the genetic and exposure-history diversity represented was limited.

The CDR3 spans 16 residues. Per the germline V gene, CDR1 is MNHEY and CDR2 is SVGAGI. V lost 2 bases, J lost 4 bases, and 7 bases stayed unmatched. As for this clone: Its target is unknown.

TCRdb's copy holds only in-frame clones and misses some; the assay was immunoSEQ multiplex PCR. The sample yields roughly 400,000 clones, 96% seen once. The TCR comes from a man aged 25-45 years in good health. Material for sequencing was memory CD8+ T cells sorted from blood. Subset of the sample: CD45RO+ cells pooled with CCR7-negative TemRA cells. This chain uses TRBV6-5 with TRBJ1-1, with TRBD1 matching 10 bases. CDR3 bases: TGTGCCAGCAGTTACAAGACAGGGGGCTGGGGCACTGAAGCTTTCTTT. Translated, it gives CASSYKTGGWGTEAFF.